One and the same sample provided the 30 T cell receptor beta chains below, sequenced in a study of blood T cells in healthy people across ages. The use of a sample-barcoded 5' primer and a J-beta primer mix characterized a second PCR of about 7 to 12 cycles. TCRdb used MiXCR to reprocess the 5' RACE reads, holding one entry per CDR3 protein. The profile covers fewer than 1,200,000 distinct CDR3 sequences, with 25% appearing a single time and approximately 0.79% taken by the ten largest. These same records also appear under a second study, on T cells of mothers and their children.

The sequencing sample was made of blood. The receptors originated from a girl aged 2 to 10 in good health.

This chain connects TRBV20-1 to TRBJ2-6; no clear D. Trimming shortened V by 0 bases and J by 0 bases, and 3 bases separated the two germline ends. Germline V CDR1 and CDR2: DFQATT, SNEGSKA (reference sequence). This CDR3 is 14 amino acids long. CDR3 bases: TGCAGTGCTAGAGATTTCTCTGGGGCCAACGTCCTGACTTTC. Translation gives CSARDFSGANVLTF.

A remark on this clonotype: Compared with germline, one end of the junction differs, possibly owing to a read error. The genes are TRBV4-1 and TRBJ2-1; D gene unclear. This CDR3 has 15 amino acids. Germline CDR1 reads MGHRA; CDR2 reads YSYEKL. DNA for the CDR3: TGCGCCAGCAGGGTGCGAATTAGCTCCTGCAATGAGCAGTTCTTC. Its protein product is CASRVRISSCNEQFF.

The rearrangement joins TRBV12-5 to TRBJ1-1; D is uncertain. Trimming stripped 5 bases from V and 6 bases from J, with 7 bases between. The CDR3 extends over 11 amino acids. Germline assignment: CDR1 LGHNT and CDR2 FRNRAP. The CDR3 spells CASGVHPEAFF. The CDR3 DNA follows: TGTGCTAGTGGTGTCCATCCTGAAGCTTTCTTT.

This clonotype was seen only a few times. The rearrangement links TRBV12-3 or TRBV12-4 to TRBJ2-1; a possible D gene is TRBD2 (7 bases). CDR3 length equals 12 residues. V lost 3 bases and J lost 12, with 12 bases in between. The CDR3 coding sequence is TGTGCCAGCAGTTTGGCGGGGGCGCGGCAGTTCTTC. It is translated as CASSLAGARQFF.

This chain uses TRBV12-3 or TRBV12-4 with TRBJ1-4, with D maybe TRBD1 (6 bases). The CDR3 runs to 15 residues. The ends were cut back, 3 bases at V and 6 bases at J, with 14 bases in the middle. The CDR3 protein is CASSFLRQADEKLFF. In DNA, the CDR3 is TGTGCCAGCAGTTTTCTCCGACAGGCTGATGAAAAACTGTTTTTT.

This clonotype was recorded a few times. The rearrangement links TRBV6-1 to TRBJ1-1; D perhaps matches TRBD1 (5 bases). Deletions cut 10 bases from V and 0 bases from J, with 18 bases between. Germline CDR1 and CDR2: MNHNS and SASEGT. This CDR3 region has 15 residues. The CDR3 coding sequence is TGTGCCATCCAATTCCGCCAGGGTTTGAACACTGAAGCTTTCTTT. It codes for CAIQFRQGLNTEAFF.

This clonotype was counted only a few times. This chain connects TRBV18 to TRBJ2-7; possible D gene TRBD1, 6 bases. The germline CDR1 and CDR2 sequences are KGHSH and LQKENI. The CDR3 contains 14 residues. V was clipped by 2 bases and J by 2 bases, with 10 bases between them. CDR3 in amino acids: CASSPGTKAYEQYF. CDR3 sequence (DNA): TGTGCCAGCTCACCAGGGACAAAGGCCTACGAGCAGTACTTC.

The CDR3 nucleotides are TGTGCCACCAGTGATTCCCAGGCAACAGACTATGGCTACACCTTC. This translates into CATSDSQATDYGYTF. The gene calls are TRBV24-1 and TRBJ1-2, with unresolved D. The germline V gene has CDR1 KGHDR and CDR2 SFDVKD. The length of the CDR3 is 15 residues. V gave up 2 bases and J gave up 3 bases, with 12 bases separating them.

V is TRBV12-3 or TRBV12-4 and J is TRBJ2-1, with TRBD2 identical over 8 bases. The better agreement between TRBJ2-7 and the DNA end casts doubt on the J call. The CDR3 runs to 17 residues. CDR3 sequence: CASSLSGGGLGSYEQYF. The DNA for the CDR3 is TGTGCCAGCAGCCTCAGCGGGGGCGGGTTAGGGTCCTACGAGCAGTACTTC.

This clonotype has ten or more counts. This chain links TRBV5-5 with TRBJ2-4; D is uncertain. This CDR3 region has 16 residues. CDR1 and CDR2 from the germline V gene are SGHKS and YYEKEE (reference sequence). The V end lost 4 bases, the J end lost 0 bases, and 14 bases lay between the germline ends. This CDR3 reads CASSEESPLAKNIQYF. DNA for the CDR3: TGTGCCAGCAGCGAGGAGAGCCCCTTAGCCAAAAACATTCAGTACTTC.

The chain employs TRBV29-1 and TRBJ2-7, with 13 bases identical to TRBD2. The germline V gene encodes CDR1 SQVTM and CDR2 ANQGSEA. The length of the CDR3 is 15 residues. V trimming: 7 bases; J trimming: 4 bases; junction bases outside the gene matches: 10. CDR3 nucleotides: TGCAGCGCCAAACTAGCGGGGGGGCGCCCGTACGAGCAGTACTTC. This encodes CSAKLAGGRPYEQYF.

This clonotype was seen more than once but under ten times. The chain recombines TRBV7-9 with TRBJ2-5; possible D gene TRBD1, 5 bases. The J call may be incorrect, as the DNA end agrees better with TRBJ2-7. Germline V lookup: CDR1 SEHNR, CDR2 FQNEAQ (reference sequence). The CDR3 length is 16 residues. DNA of the CDR3: TGTGCCAGCAGCGTACTAAGGGCAACAGGAGACTACGAGCAGTACTTC. Its translation is CASSVLRATGDYEQYF.

This clonotype was found a few times. The chain employs TRBV5-1 and TRBJ2-3, with 10 bases aligning to TRBD1. Germline loops: CDR1 SGHRS, CDR2 YFSETQ. The junction had 19 bases not matched to a gene; V was cut back by 4 bases and J by 5 bases. The CDR3 runs 19 residues. The CDR3 here is CASSLSSPRQGARGDTQYF. The DNA for the CDR3 is TGCGCCAGCAGCCTGTCCAGCCCGCGACAGGGGGCGCGGGGAGATACGCAGTATTTT. Using reference TRBV5-1 and TRBJ2-3 for the parts outside the CDR3, the full variable domain is KAGVTQTPRYLIKTRGQQVTLSCSPISGHRSVSWYQQTPGQGLQFLFEYFSETQRNKGNFPGRFSGRQFSNSRSEMNVSTLELGDSALYLCASSLSSPRQGARGDTQYFGPGTRLTVL.

The J gene is TRBJ1-6, the V gene TRBV28, with 10 bases lining up with TRBD1. In germline, CDR1 is MDHEN, CDR2 SYDVKM. The CDR3 spans 16 residues. Trimming at V came to 4 bases and at J to 6 bases, leaving 6 bases not matched to a gene. Here the CDR3 DNA reads TGTGCCAGCAGTTGGACCGGACAGGGGGTTAATTCACCCCTCCACTTT. It yields the protein CASSWTGQGVNSPLHF.

This clonotype was seen a few times. The V gene is TRBV14, the J gene TRBJ2-1; weak D call: TRBD2 (5 bases). V lost 7 bases and J lost 3, with 10 bases in between. The length of the CDR3 is 13 residues. The V gene's germline CDR1 is SGHDN and CDR2 FVKESK. CDR3 residues: CASTGLNYNEQFF. In nucleotides, the CDR3 is TGTGCCAGCACCGGACTCAACTACAATGAGCAGTTCTTC.

The chain is built from TRBV21-1 and TRBJ1-2. TRBV21-1 is noted as a pseudogene. The CDR3 has 14 residues. This chain's CDR3 is CASRGIQGGYGYTF. The CDR3 region has the DNA TGTGCCAGCAGAGGGATCCAGGGAGGCTATGGCTACACCTTC.

CDR3 nucleotide sequence: TGCGCCAGCAGCCAAGGGGAGGACCGTGACGACAATGAGCAGTTCTTC. It specifies CASSQGEDRDDNEQFF. V gene TRBV4-1 combines with J gene TRBJ2-1, with D possibly being TRBD2 (6 bases). This CDR3 comprises 16 residues. In germline, CDR1 is MGHRA, CDR2 YSYEKL. V was pared by 1 base and J by 5 bases, with 15 bases between.

This chain links TRBV29-1 with TRBJ2-1, with D tentatively TRBD2 (6 bases). The germline CDR1 and CDR2 sequences are SQVTM and ANQGSEA. Trimming took off 4 bases at V and 9 bases at J, with 19 bases between the two ends. The CDR3 spans 14 residues. CDR3 DNA: TGCAGCGTTGTAACGGGGGAGGCCATTGGTGAGCAGTTCTTC. This sequence encodes CSVVTGEAIGEQFF.

The chain has TRBV6-1 and TRBJ1-1; TRBD1 aligns across 9 bases. This CDR3 spans 13 amino acids. Looked up from germline, CDR1 is MNHNS and CDR2 is SASEGT. V shed 7 bases, J shed 7 bases, and the junction held 7 bases outside the gene matches. The CDR3 spells CASNRDRESEAFF. In DNA, the CDR3 is TGTGCCAGCAACCGGGACAGGGAAAGTGAAGCTTTCTTT.

On this clonotype itself: One end of the junction varies from germline; a read error may be responsible. CDR3 sequence (DNA): TGCGCCGGCAGATTAGCGGGAGAGCAGAATGAGCAGTTCTTC. It encodes CAGRLAGEQNEQFF. The V gene is TRBV4-1, the J gene TRBJ2-5, with 9 bases that match TRBD2. The J call may be wrong; the DNA end is better matched by TRBJ2-1. There are 14 residues in the CDR3. Germline V gene data show CDR1 as MGHRA and CDR2 as YSYEKL.

The chain employs TRBV19 and TRBJ2-5; the match to TRBD1 covers 7 bases. V trimming: 4 bases; J trimming: 4 bases; junction bases outside the gene matches: 3. The CDR3 loop spans 13 amino acids. The V gene's germline CDR1 is LNHDA and CDR2 SQIVND (reference sequence). DNA of the CDR3: TGTGCCAGTAGTACGGCAGGGGGAGAGACCCAGTACTTC. This codes for CASSTAGGETQYF.

This clonotype was seen more than once but under ten times. The CDR3 nucleotides read TGTGCCAGCAGTCTCAACGACGGGCGGCACACAGATACGCAGTATTTT. This encodes CASSLNDGRHTDTQYF. V gene TRBV28 combines with J gene TRBJ2-3; unclear D gene. The CDR3 is 16 amino acids. CDR1 is MDHEN and CDR2 is SYDVKM in the germline V gene. Trimming pared 5 bases from V and 2 bases from J, leaving 17 bases between.

This clonotype was seen ten or more times. The chain links TRBV29-1 to TRBJ2-1, with D perhaps matching TRBD1 or TRBD2 (6 bases each). This CDR3 contains 13 residues. The V end was cut by 4 bases, the J end by 5 bases, with 12 bases between. Germline V CDR1 and CDR2: SQVTM, ANQGSEA. CDR3 sequence: CSVAVGGNNEQFF. CDR3 DNA sequence: TGCAGCGTTGCGGTAGGGGGGAACAATGAGCAGTTCTTC.

There are a few counts of this clonotype. The chain carries TRBV5-1 and TRBJ2-1, with D possibly matching TRBD1 (6 bases). Trimming shortened V by 3 bases and J by 2 bases, and 12 bases separated the two germline ends. The CDR3 loop spans 15 amino acids. The germline gives CDR1 SGHRS, CDR2 YFSETQ. The CDR3 DNA reads TGCGCCAGCAGCTCCGAACAGGGCCCCTACAATGAGCAGTTCTTC. The encoded protein is CASSSEQGPYNEQFF.

The table lists this clonotype with a few counts. At one end the junction does not follow the germline gene, possibly because of a read error. The rearrangement uses TRBV5-1 and TRBJ2-1, with 7 bases that match TRBD2. CDR1 is SGHRS, CDR2 YFSETQ, per germline. The CDR3 loop spans 16 amino acids. The CDR3 region has the DNA TGCACCAGCAGCTTGGCTCGGCTAGCGGCCTACAATGAGCAGTTCTTC. The encoded protein is CTSSLARLAAYNEQFF.

The rearrangement joins TRBV27 to TRBJ2-7; D not resolved. V lost 3 bases to trimming and J lost 3 bases, with 15 bases between them. The CDR3 length is 15 residues. Germline CDR1 is MNHEY and CDR2 is SMNVEV (reference sequence). The DNA for the CDR3 is TGTGCCAGCAGTTTCGCTAATCCGGGCCACTACGAGCAGTACTTC. This gives the protein CASSFANPGHYEQYF.

This clonotype was seen only a few times. This chain uses TRBV12-3 or TRBV12-4 with TRBJ1-2, with D tentatively TRBD1 (6 bases). The CDR3 is 13 amino acids. V gave up 5 bases and J gave up 4 bases, with 11 bases separating them. CDR3 region: CASSRTDIYGYTF. In nucleotides, the CDR3 is TGTGCCAGCAGTCGGACAGATATCTATGGCTACACCTTC.

CDR3 in DNA: TGTGCCAGCAGCACAGATACAGGGGTGAACACTGAAGCTTTCTTT. Its protein product is CASSTDTGVNTEAFF. V and J are TRBV6-6 and TRBJ1-1; 7 nucleotides match TRBD1. Per germline, CDR1 MNHNY and CDR2 SVGAGI (reference sequence). CDR3 length equals 15 residues. Trimming took 6 bases from V and 0 from J; bases not matched to a gene: 7.

The genes are TRBV7-9 and TRBJ2-5; D not resolved. V was shortened by 4 bases and J by 4 bases, with 10 bases between the two germline ends. Per germline, CDR1 SEHNR and CDR2 FQNEAQ (reference sequence). The CDR3 is 13 residues long. Written as DNA, the CDR3 is TGTGCCAGCAGCTATACAGAACCAGAGACCCAGTACTTC. Translated: CASSYTEPETQYF.

The genes are TRBV7-2 and TRBJ1-5, with 9 bases that match TRBD1. The CDR3 sequence is 15 residues long. V was clipped by 4 bases and J by 6 bases; unmatched bases: 7. The germline gives CDR1 SGHTA, CDR2 FQGNSA. The CDR3 here is CASSSGTGTGQPQHF. The DNA for the CDR3 is TGTGCCAGCAGCTCCGGGACAGGGACTGGTCAGCCCCAGCATTTT.